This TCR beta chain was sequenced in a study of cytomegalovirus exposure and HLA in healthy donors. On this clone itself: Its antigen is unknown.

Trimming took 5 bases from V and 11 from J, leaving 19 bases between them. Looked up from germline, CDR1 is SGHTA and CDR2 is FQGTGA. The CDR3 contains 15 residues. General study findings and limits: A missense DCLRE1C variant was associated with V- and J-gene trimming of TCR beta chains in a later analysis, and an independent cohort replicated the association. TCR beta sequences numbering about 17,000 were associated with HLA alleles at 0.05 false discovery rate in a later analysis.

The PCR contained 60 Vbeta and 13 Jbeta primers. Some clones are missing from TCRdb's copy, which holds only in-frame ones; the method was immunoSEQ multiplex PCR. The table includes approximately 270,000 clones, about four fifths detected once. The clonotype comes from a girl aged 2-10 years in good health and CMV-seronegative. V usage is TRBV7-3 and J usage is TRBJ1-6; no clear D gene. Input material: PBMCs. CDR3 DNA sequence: TGTGCCAGCAGCCTAGACACTGGGAGGCGTACACCCCTCCACTTT. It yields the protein CASSLDTGRRTPLHF.